The 10 T cell receptor beta chains below all came from one sample that was sequenced in a study of a mutant IDH1 vaccine in newly diagnosed glioma. Time point described: week 11, during vaccination. Every vaccine dose comprised 300 ug of mutant IDH1 20-mer peptide plus topical imiquimod. These receptors are not linked to any known antigen. Clones were sequenced by immunoSEQ multiplex PCR, and TCRdb holds only the in-frame ones, with some missing. Of some 120,000 clones in the sample, roughly 78% were seen once. This specimen consisted of PBMCs, obtained from a glioma patient whose treatment included an IDH1 peptide vaccine. These receptors were taken from a man aged 35-49 years with glioma.

This clone was found once. This chain connects TRBV2 to TRBJ2-6; no clear D. V lost 6 bases and J lost 0, with 6 bases in between. Germline CDR1 and CDR2: SNHLY and FYNNEI. CDR3 length: 14 residues. The CDR3 DNA sequence: TGTGCCAGCAGCGCCCCCTCTGGGGCCAACGTCCTGACTTTC. Its translation is CASSAPSGANVLTF.

This CDR3 is CASSSRTGENTGELFF. The CDR3 DNA is TGTGCCAGCAGCTCCCGGACAGGAGAGAACACCGGGGAGCTGTTTTTT. This chain uses TRBV7-9 with TRBJ2-2; TRBD1 aligns across 7 bases. CDR3 length equals 16 residues. V shed 4 bases and J 1 base; nucleotides not matched to a gene: 6. The V gene's germline CDR1 is SEHNR and CDR2 FQNEAQ (reference sequence).

This clone was detected only once. V usage is TRBV9 and J usage is TRBJ2-5, with 10 bases lining up with TRBD1. This CDR3 has 15 residues. Germline assignment: CDR1 SGDLS and CDR2 YYNGEE. V shed 2 bases, J shed 5 bases, and the junction held 6 bases outside the gene matches. CDR3 in DNA: TGTGCCAGCAGCGTTCGGGACAGGGGATTGGAGACCCAGTACTTC. As protein: CASSVRDRGLETQYF.

This clone was counted only a few times. The rearrangement uses TRBV7-3 and TRBJ2-2; perhaps TRBD1 as D (6 bases). CDR1 and CDR2 (germline): SGHTA, FQGTGA. This CDR3 is 20 amino acids long. The germline V and J ends were trimmed by 5 bases and 2 bases, with 27 bases remaining between them. CDR3 residues: CASSTMGTSLAGDNTGELFF. CDR3 bases: TGTGCCAGCAGCACAATGGGGACCAGCTTGGCAGGGGATAACACCGGGGAGCTGTTTTTT. The whole variable domain, filled in from reference TRBV7-3 and TRBJ2-2, reads GAGVSQTPSNKVTEKGKYVELRCDPISGHTALYWYRQSLGQGPEFLIYFQGTGAADDSGLPNDRFFAVRPEGSVSTLKIQRTERGDSAVYLCASSTMGTSLAGDNTGELFFGEGSRLTVL.

This chain uses TRBV29-1 with TRBJ1-1; weak D call: TRBD1 (6 bases). Trimming removed 7 bases from V and 1 base from J, with 16 bases in between. Germline loops: CDR1 SQVTM, CDR2 ANQGSEA. CDR3 length: 14 residues. In DNA, the CDR3 is TGCAGCGGGAGGGGGGGCCCCCCGAACACTGAAGCTTTCTTT. Its protein product is CSGRGGPPNTEAFF.

The V and J genes are TRBV21-1 and TRBJ1-3; TRBD1 reflects the table's D call only, with no check against the DNA. TRBV21-1 is described as a pseudogene. This CDR3 has 16 amino acids. CDR3 amino acids: CASSKDRTNSGNTIYF. CDR3 DNA sequence: TGTGCCAGCAGCAAAGACCGGACAAACTCTGGAAACACCATATATTTT.

V and J are TRBV7-3 and TRBJ2-1; D remains ambiguous. V was trimmed by 5 bases and J by 0 bases, leaving 11 bases between them. CDR3 length: 15 residues. Looked up from germline, CDR1 is SGHTA and CDR2 is FQGTGA. The CDR3 spells CASSPSRSSYNEQFF. The CDR3 coding sequence is TGTGCCAGCAGCCCCAGCCGGAGCTCCTACAATGAGCAGTTCTTC.

The chain is built from TRBV11-2 and TRBJ2-1; the match to TRBD1 covers 7 bases. Per the germline V gene, CDR1 is SGHAT and CDR2 is FQNNGV. The CDR3 loop spans 12 amino acids. J lost 11 bases, V lost 5 bases, and 6 bases had no gene match. The CDR3 region has the DNA TGTGCCAGCAGCCCTGACAGGGTTAAGCAGTTCTTC. Translated: CASSPDRVKQFF.

The V gene is TRBV5-4, the J gene TRBJ1-4; TRBD1 is a possible D gene (6 bases). Germline values: CDR1 SGHNT, CDR2 YYREEE (reference sequence). V was trimmed by 0 bases and J by 8 bases, leaving 14 bases between them. This CDR3 has 15 residues. The CDR3 loop reads CASSLVGDTAEKLFF. Here the CDR3 DNA reads TGTGCCAGCAGCTTGGTTGGGGACACCGCGGAAAAACTGTTTTTT.

DNA for the CDR3: TGTGCCAGCACCCTTGGGGATACGCAGTATTTT. Protein sequence: CASTLGDTQYF. The rearrangement uses TRBV28 and TRBJ2-3; no clear D gene. In germline, CDR1 is MDHEN, CDR2 SYDVKM. Trimming took 7 bases from V and 6 from J, leaving 8 bases between them. There are 11 residues in the CDR3.